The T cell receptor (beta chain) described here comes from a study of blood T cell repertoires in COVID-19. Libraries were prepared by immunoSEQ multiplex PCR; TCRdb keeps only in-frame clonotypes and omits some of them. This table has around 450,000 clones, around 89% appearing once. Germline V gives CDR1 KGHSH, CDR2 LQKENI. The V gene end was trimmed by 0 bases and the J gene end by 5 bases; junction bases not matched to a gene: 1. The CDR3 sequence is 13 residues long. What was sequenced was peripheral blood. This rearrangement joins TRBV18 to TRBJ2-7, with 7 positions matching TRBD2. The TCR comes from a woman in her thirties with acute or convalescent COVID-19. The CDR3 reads CASSPPAGDEQYF. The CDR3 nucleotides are TGTGCCAGCTCACCACCGGCGGGGGACGAGCAGTACTTC.